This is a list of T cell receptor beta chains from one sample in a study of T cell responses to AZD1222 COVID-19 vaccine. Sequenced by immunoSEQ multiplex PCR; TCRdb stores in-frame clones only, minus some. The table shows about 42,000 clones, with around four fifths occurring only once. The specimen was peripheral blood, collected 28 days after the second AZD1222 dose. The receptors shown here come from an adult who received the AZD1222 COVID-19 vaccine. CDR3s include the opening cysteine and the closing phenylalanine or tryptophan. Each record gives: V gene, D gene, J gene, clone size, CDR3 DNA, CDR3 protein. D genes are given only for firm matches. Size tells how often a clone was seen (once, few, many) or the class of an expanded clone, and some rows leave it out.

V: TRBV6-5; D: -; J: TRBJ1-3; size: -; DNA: TGTGCCAGCCAAGGCGGAAACACCATATATTTT; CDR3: CASQGGNTIYF
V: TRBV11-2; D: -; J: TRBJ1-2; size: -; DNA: TGTGCCAGCAGCTTAGTGCTGGGGAGAGGCTACACCTTC; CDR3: CASSLVLGRGYTF
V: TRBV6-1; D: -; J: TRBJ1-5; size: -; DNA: TGTGCCAGCAGTGTACGGCAGGCGGGGGGCAATCAGCCCCAGCATTTT; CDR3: CASSVRQAGGNQPQHF
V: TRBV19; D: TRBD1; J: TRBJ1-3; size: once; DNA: TGTGCCAGTATTCGGGGTACGGGACAGGGGTCCACCATATATTTT; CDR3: CASIRGTGQGSTIYF
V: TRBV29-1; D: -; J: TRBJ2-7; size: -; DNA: TGCAGCGTTGAGTCTGGGGGCTCGTATAACGAGCAGTACTTC; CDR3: CSVESGGSYNEQYF
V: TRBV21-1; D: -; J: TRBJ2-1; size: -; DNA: TGTGCCAGCAGCAAAGTGTTCAGGTGTATCAGGGCTAGCGGGGCCAATGAGCAGTTCTTC; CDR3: CASSKVFRCIRASGANEQFF
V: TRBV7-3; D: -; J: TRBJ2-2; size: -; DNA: TGTGCCAGCACCCCGGGAGGGACAGTGAGGACCGGGGAGCTGTTTTTT; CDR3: CASTPGGTVRTGELFF
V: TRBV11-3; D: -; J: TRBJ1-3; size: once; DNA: TGTGCCAGCAGCTTGGGAGGGGCTGGAAACACCATATATTTT; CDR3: CASSLGGAGNTIYF
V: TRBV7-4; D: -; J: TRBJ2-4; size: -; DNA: TGTGCCAGCAGCCAGTTAGCCAAAAACATTCAGTACTTC; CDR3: CASSQLAKNIQYF
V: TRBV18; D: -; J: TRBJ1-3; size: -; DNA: TGTGCCAGCTCACCCCTGGGGAGCAACCCTGGGGGAAACACCATATATTTT; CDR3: CASSPLGSNPGGNTIYF
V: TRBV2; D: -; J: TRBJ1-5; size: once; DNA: TGTGCCAGCAGTGTAATAATACCGACAATCGAGAATCAGCCCCAGCATTTT; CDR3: CASSVIIPTIENQPQHF
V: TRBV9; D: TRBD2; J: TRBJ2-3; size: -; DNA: TGTGCCAGCAGCTCCCAGGGCGCGGGGGGGAAGACAGATACGCAGTATTTT; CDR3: CASSSQGAGGKTDTQYF
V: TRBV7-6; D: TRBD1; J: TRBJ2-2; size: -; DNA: TGTGCCAGCGGCAGGGGGCGTAGCGGGGAGCTGTTTTTT; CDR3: CASGRGRSGELFF
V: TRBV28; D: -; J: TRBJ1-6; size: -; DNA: TGTGCCAGCAGTTTAGGACGGAACTCCTATAATTCACCCCTCCACTTT; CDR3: CASSLGRNSYNSPLHF
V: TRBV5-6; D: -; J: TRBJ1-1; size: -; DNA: TGTGCCAGCAGCTTGATAGCCAGGACCGTGAACACTGAAGCTTTCTTT; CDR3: CASSLIARTVNTEAFF
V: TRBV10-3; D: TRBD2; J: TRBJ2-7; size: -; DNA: TGTGCCATCAGGGCGGGGGGGCCCTACGAGCAGTACTTC; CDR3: CAIRAGGPYEQYF
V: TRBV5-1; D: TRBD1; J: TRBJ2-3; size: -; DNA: TGCGCCAGCAGCTGGACAGGGGTCGGAGATACGCAGTATTTT; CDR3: CASSWTGVGDTQYF
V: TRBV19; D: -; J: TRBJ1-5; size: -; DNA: TGTGCCACCTCATCTGTAGGAATTAGCAATCAGCCCCAGCATTTT; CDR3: CATSSVGISNQPQHF
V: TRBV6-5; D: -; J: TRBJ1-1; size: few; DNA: TGTGCCAGCAGGACCGGGATGACGAACACTGAAGCTTTCTTT; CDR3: CASRTGMTNTEAFF
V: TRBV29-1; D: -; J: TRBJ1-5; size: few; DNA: TGCAGCGTTGCCCCGGAGGCTGGAAATCAGCCCCAGCATTTT; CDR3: CSVAPEAGNQPQHF
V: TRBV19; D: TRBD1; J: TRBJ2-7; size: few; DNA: TGTGCCAGTAGTGTACAGGGGGCCGTCTACGAGCAGTACTTC; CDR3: CASSVQGAVYEQYF
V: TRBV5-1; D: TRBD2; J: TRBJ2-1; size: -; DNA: TGCGCCAGCAGACAGGCGGGGGGCCTAACAGTCGGTGAGCAGTTCTTC; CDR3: CASRQAGGLTVGEQFF
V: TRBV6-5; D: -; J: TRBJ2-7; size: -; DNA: TGTGCCAGCACCCGAATGGGCGAGCAGTACTTC; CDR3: CASTRMGEQYF
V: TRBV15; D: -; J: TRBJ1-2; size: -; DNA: TGTGCCACCAGCGGGAGGACGACGGGTAAGGGCTACACCTTC; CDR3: CATSGRTTGKGYTF
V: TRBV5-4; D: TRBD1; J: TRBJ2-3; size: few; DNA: TGTGCGGCAGCTGCTGGGACAGCCACAGATACGCAGTATTTT; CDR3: CAAAAGTATDTQYF
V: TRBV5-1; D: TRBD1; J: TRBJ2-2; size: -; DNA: TGCGCCAGCAGCAGTGGACAGGGGGCAGGCGGGGAGCTGTTTTTT; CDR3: CASSSGQGAGGELFF
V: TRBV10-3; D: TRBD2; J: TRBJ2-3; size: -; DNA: TGTGCCATCAGTGAGGGAGCAGGAACTAGCGGGGGGCTGGATACGCAGTATTTT; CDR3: CAISEGAGTSGGLDTQYF
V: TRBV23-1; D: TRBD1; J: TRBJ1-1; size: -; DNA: TGCGCCAGCAGTCAATCCGACAGGGGGCGACTGAACACTGAAGCTTTCTTT; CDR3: CASSQSDRGRLNTEAFF
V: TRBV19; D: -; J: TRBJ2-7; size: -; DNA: TGTGCCAGTAGTCCTACAGTGGACAGCTACGAGCAGTACTTC; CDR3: CASSPTVDSYEQYF
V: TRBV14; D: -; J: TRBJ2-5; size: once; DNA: TGTGCCAGCAGCCAGATACGGGAGACCCAGTACTTC; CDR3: CASSQIRETQYF
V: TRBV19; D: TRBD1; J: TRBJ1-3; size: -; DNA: TGTGCCAGTACGGTACAGGGGATGGTCTACTCTGGAAACACCATATATTTT; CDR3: CASTVQGMVYSGNTIYF
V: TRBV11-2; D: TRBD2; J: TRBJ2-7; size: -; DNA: TGTGCCAGCAGCTCCACTGAAGCGGGGAGGTACGAGCAGTACTTC; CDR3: CASSSTEAGRYEQYF
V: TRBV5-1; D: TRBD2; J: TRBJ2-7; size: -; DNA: TGCGCCAGCAGCTTTGGCGGGGGGGCCTACGAGCAGTACTTC; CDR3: CASSFGGGAYEQYF
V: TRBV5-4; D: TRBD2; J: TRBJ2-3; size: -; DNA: TGTGCCAGCAGCGGGGGGACTAGCGCGGCACATTACTATTTT; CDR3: CASSGGTSAAHYYF
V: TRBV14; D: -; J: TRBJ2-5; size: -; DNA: TGTGCCAGCAGCAGCCAAGCTGTGGGGACCCAGTACTTC; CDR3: CASSSQAVGTQYF
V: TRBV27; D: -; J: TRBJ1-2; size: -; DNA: TGTGCCAGCAGTACCCGACATCTTCCGGGGAGCTATGGCTACACCTTC; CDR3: CASSTRHLPGSYGYTF
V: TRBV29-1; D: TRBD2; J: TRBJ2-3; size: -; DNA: TGCAGCGTTGAATTTTCGGGGGGTTTGACCACAGATACGCAGTATTTT; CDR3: CSVEFSGGLTTDTQYF
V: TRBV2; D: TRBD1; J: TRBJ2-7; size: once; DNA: TGTGCCAGCAGAACCCCGGGACAGGCAAGCTCCTACGAGCAGTACTTC; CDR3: CASRTPGQASSYEQYF
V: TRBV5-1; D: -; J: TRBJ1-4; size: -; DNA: TGCGCCAGCAGCTCGGGCCGGGTTAATAATGAAAAACTGTTTTTT; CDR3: CASSSGRVNNEKLFF
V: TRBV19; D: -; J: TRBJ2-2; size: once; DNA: TGTGCCAGTAGACTCTTCTCCAGAGGGGGGGCGGAGCTGTTTTTT; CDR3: CASRLFSRGGAELFF
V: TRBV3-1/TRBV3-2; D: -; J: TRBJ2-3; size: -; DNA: TGTGCCAGCAGCCAAGGGGGTCCCACAGATACGCAGTATTTT; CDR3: CASSQGGPTDTQYF
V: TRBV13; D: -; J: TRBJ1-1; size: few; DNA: TGTGCCAGCAGCTTAGCGGGGGCAACTGAAGCTTTCTTT; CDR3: CASSLAGATEAFF
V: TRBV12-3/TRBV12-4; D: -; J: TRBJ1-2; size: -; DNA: TGTGCCAGCAGTTTGGGGGCAAACTATGGCTACACCTTC; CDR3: CASSLGANYGYTF
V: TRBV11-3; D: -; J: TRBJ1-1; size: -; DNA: TGTGCCAGCAGCTTTGGCGCCAACACTGAAGCTTTCTTT; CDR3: CASSFGANTEAFF
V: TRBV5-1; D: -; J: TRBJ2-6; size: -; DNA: TGCGCCAGCAGCTTGGGTGTGGGTTCTGGGGCCAACGTCCTGACTTTC; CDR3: CASSLGVGSGANVLTF
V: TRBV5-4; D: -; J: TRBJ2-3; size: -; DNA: TGTGCCAGCAGCTCGAGACCCAAGGCAGATACGCAGTATTTT; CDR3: CASSSRPKADTQYF
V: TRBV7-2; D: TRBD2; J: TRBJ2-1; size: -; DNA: TGTGCCAGCAGCTTAGGCGGGGGGGTTTTCAATGAGCAGTTCTTC; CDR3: CASSLGGGVFNEQFF
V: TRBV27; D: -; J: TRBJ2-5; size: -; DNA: TGTGCCAGCAGTCCCCTCAACTCCCCGCGAGAGACCCAGTACTTC; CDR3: CASSPLNSPRETQYF
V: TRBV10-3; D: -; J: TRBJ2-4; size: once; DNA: TGTGCCATCAGTGAGTCGCACGGGGGCAAAAACATTCAGTACTTC; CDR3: CAISESHGGKNIQYF
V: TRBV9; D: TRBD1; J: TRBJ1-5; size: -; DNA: TGTGCCAGCAGCGTCGGGACAGGGGGCGCGGGGGTGCCCCAGCATTTT; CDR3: CASSVGTGGAGVPQHF
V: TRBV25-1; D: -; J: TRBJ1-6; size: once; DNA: TGTGCCAGCCGGAACCAGGGATCCTATAATTCACCCCTCCACTTT; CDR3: CASRNQGSYNSPLHF
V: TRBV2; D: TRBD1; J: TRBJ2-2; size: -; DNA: TGTGCCAGCAGTGAACCCCGGACAGGTTTCGGGGAGCTGTTTTTT; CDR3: CASSEPRTGFGELFF
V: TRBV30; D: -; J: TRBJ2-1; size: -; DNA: TGTGCCTGGAGTGCGACCCTTATATCCTACAATGAGCAGTTCTTC; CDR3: CAWSATLISYNEQFF
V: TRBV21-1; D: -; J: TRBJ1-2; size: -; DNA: TGTGCCAGCAGCAAAGGCTGCAGCCCTACCTATGGCTACACCTTC; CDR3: CASSKGCSPTYGYTF
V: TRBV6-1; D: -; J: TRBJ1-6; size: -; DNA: TGTGCCAGCAGTCAAGAACCCCGCGACGGTAATTCACCCCTCCACTTT; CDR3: CASSQEPRDGNSPLHF
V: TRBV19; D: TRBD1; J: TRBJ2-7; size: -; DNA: TGTGCCAGTAGTGGGACAGGGGGAACGAACGAGCAGTACTTC; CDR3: CASSGTGGTNEQYF